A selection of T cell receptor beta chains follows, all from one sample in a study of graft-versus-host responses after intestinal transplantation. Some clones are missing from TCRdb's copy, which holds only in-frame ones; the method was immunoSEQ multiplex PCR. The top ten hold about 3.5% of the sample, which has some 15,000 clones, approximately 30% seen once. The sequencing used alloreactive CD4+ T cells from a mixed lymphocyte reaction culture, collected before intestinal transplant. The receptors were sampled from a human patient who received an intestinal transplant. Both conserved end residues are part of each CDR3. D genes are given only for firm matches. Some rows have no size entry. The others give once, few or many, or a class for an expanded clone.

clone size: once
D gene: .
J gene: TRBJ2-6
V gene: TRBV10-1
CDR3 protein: CASSRGHAQSRANVLTF
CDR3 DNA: TGCGCCAGCAGTCGAGGGCACGCACAAAGTCGGGCCAACGTCCTGACTTTC

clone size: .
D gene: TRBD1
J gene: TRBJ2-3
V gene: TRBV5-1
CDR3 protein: CASSIGTATDTQYF
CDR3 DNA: TGCGCCAGCAGCATCGGGACAGCCACAGATACGCAGTATTTT

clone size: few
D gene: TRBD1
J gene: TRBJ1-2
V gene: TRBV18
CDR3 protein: CASSPQISRTGSGNYGYTF
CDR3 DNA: TGTGCCAGCTCACCCCAGATATCTCGGACAGGGAGCGGTAACTATGGCTACACCTTC

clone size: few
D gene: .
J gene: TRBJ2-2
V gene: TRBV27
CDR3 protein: CASSLLFTGTGELFF
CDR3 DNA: TGTGCCAGCAGTTTACTCTTTACAGGGACCGGGGAGCTGTTTTTT

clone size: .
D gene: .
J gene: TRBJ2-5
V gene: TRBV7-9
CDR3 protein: CASSRETQYF
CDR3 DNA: TGTGCCAGCAGCCGAGAGACCCAGTACTTC

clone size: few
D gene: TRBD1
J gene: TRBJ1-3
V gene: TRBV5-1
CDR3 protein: CASSHQGQGGNTIYF
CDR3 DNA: TGCGCCAGCAGCCACCAGGGACAGGGTGGAAACACCATATATTTT

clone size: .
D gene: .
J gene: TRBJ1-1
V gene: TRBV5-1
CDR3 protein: CASSPDTNTEAFF
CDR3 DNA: TGCGCCAGCAGCCCGGATACGAACACTGAAGCTTTCTTT

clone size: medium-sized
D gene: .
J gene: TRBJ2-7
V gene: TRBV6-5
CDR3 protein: CASSRDADYEQYF
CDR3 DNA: TGTGCCAGCAGTCGTGACGCGGACTACGAGCAGTACTTC

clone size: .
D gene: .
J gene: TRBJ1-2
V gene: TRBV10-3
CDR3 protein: CAIRNSPYGYTF
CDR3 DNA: TGTGCCATCAGAAACAGCCCGTATGGCTACACCTTC

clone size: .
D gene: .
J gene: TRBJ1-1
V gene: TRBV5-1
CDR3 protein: CASSYGGGVTEAFF
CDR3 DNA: TGCGCCAGCAGCTACGGAGGGGGTGTCACTGAAGCTTTCTTT

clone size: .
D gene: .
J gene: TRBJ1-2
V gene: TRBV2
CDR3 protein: CASTPEQFYGYTF
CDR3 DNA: TGTGCCAGCACCCCTGAACAGTTCTATGGCTACACCTTC

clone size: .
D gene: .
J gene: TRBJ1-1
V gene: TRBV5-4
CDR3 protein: CASSLRGRANEAFF
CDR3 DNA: TGTGCCAGCAGCTTGCGGGGCAGGGCCAATGAAGCTTTCTTT

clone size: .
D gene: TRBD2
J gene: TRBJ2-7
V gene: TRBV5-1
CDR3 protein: CASRRSGGAYEQYF
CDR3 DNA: TGCGCCAGCAGGCGTAGCGGGGGGGCCTACGAGCAGTACTTC

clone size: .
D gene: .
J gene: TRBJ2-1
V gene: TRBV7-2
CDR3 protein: CASSPPRGARPNEQFF
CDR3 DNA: TGTGCCAGCAGCCCGCCCCGGGGCGCGCGCCCCAATGAGCAGTTCTTC

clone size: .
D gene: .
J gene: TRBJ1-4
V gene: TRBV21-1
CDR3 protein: CASSSQGWYEKLFF
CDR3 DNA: TGTGCCAGCAGCTCCCAAGGGTGGTATGAAAAACTGTTTTTT

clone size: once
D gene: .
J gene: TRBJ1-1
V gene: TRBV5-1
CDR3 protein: CASSYRINPNTEAFF
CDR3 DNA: TGCGCCAGCAGCTACAGGATCAACCCGAACACTGAAGCTTTCTTT

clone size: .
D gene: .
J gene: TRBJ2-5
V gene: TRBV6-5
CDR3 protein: CATPGLDRETQYF
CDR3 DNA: TGTGCCACCCCGGGACTCGATCGGGAGACCCAGTACTTC

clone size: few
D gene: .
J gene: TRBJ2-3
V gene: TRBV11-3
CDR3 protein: CASSLRSGSTDTQYF
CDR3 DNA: TGTGCCAGCTCTCTTAGGAGCGGCAGCACAGATACGCAGTATTTT

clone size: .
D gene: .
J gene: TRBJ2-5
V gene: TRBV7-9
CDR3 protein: CASSLVPKWAETQYF
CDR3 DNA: TGTGCCAGCAGCTTAGTACCCAAGTGGGCCGAGACCCAGTACTTC

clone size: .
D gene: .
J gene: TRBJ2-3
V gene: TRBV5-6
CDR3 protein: CASSRGGGITDTQYF
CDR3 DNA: TGTGCCAGCAGCCGGGGTGGGGGGATAACAGATACGCAGTATTTT

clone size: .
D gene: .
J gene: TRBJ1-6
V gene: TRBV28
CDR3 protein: CASGPENSPLHF
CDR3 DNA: TGTGCCAGCGGGCCCGAGAATTCACCCCTCCACTTT

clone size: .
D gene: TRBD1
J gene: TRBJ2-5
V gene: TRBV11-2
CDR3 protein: CASSSRAMTGAATQYF
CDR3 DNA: TGTGCCAGCAGCTCAAGGGCGATGACAGGGGCAGCGACCCAGTACTTC

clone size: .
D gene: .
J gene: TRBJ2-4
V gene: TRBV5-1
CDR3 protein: CASSSDRAGVGNIQYF
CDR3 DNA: TGCGCCAGCAGCTCTGACAGGGCGGGAGTCGGAAACATTCAGTACTTC

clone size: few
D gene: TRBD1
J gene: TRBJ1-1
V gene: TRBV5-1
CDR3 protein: CASSLGQGASEAFF
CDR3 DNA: TGCGCCAGCAGCTTGGGCCAGGGGGCCAGTGAAGCTTTCTTT

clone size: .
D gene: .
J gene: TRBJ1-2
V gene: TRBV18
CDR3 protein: CASSSQGGDYGYTF
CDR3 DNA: TGTGCCAGCTCATCCCAGGGTGGGGACTATGGCTACACCTTC

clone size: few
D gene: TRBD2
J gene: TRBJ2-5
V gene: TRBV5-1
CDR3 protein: CASSLDGREQTQYF
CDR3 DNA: TGCGCCAGCAGCTTAGACGGGAGGGAGCAGACCCAGTACTTC

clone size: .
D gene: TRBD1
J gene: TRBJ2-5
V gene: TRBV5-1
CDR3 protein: CASSLGQGGLTQYF
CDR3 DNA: TGCGCCAGCAGCCTGGGACAGGGAGGGTTGACCCAGTACTTC

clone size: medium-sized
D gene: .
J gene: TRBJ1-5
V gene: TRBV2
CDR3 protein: CASSLDTNQPQHF
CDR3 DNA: TGTGCCAGCAGTTTGGACACTAATCAGCCCCAGCATTTT

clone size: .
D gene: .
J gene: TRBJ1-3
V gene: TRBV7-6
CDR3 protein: CASSLVPLTGGNTIYF
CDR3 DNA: TGTGCCAGCAGCTTAGTGCCTCTTACAGGTGGAAACACCATATATTTT

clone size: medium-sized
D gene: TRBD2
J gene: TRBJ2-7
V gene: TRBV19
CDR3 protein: CASSIGLIAGGDEQYF
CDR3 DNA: TGTGCCAGTAGTATCGGTTTGATAGCGGGAGGCGACGAGCAGTACTTC

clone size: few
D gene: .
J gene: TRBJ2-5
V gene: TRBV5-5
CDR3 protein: CASSLVGTTGRETQYF
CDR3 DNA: TGTGCCAGCAGCTTGGTAGGGACAACGGGTCGCGAGACCCAGTACTTC

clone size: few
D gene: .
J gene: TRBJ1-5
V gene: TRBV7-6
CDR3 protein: CASSCLKTGRNQPQHF
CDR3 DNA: TGTGCCAGCAGCTGTTTGAAGACAGGACGCAATCAGCCCCAGCATTTT

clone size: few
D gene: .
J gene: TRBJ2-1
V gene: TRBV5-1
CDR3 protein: CASSFQPDNEQFF
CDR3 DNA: TGCGCCAGCAGCTTCCAACCCGACAATGAGCAGTTCTTC

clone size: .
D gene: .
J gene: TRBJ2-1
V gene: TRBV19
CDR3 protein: CATSEDRVGWDEQFF
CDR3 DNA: TGTGCCACCAGTGAGGATAGAGTCGGGTGGGATGAGCAGTTCTTC

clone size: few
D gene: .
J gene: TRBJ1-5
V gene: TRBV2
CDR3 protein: CASSAVGGGNQPQHF
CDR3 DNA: TGTGCCAGCAGTGCGGTGGGGGGGGGCAATCAGCCCCAGCATTTT

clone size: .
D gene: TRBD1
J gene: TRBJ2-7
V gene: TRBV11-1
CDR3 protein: CASSKTGGALQYF
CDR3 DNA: TGTGCCAGCAGTAAGACAGGGGGCGCGTTGCAGTACTTC

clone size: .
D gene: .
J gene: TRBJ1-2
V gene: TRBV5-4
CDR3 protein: CASSSPSDSGGYTF
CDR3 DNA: TGTGCCAGCAGCTCCCCAAGCGACAGTGGGGGCTACACCTTC

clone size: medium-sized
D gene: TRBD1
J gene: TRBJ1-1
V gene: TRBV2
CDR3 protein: CATADRERNTEAFF
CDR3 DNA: TGTGCCACAGCTGACAGGGAAAGGAACACTGAAGCTTTCTTT

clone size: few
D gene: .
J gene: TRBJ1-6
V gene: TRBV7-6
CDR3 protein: CASSLGPWEGAKSPLHF
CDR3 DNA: TGTGCCAGCAGCTTAGGACCGTGGGAGGGAGCTAAGTCACCCCTCCACTTT

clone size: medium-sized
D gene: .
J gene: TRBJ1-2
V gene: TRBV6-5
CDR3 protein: CASSYSYLYGSGYTF
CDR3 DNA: TGTGCCAGCAGTTACTCGTATTTGTATGGTAGCGGCTACACCTTC

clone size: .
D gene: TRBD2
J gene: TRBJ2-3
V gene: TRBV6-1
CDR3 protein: CASTPGLAGSQYF
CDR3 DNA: TGTGCCAGCACCCCGGGACTAGCGGGCTCGCAGTATTTT

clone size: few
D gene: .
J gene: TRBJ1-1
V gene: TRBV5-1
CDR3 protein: CASRMRGRQNTEAFF
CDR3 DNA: TGCGCCAGCAGGATGAGAGGGCGGCAGAACACTGAAGCTTTCTTT

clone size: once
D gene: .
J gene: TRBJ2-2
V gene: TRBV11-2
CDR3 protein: CASSLDRAGELFF
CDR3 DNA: TGTGCCAGCAGCTTAGACCGGGCCGGGGAGCTGTTTTTT

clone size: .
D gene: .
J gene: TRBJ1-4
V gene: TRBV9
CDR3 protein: CASSVAGTGNEKLFF
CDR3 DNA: TGTGCCAGCAGCGTAGCGGGCACAGGTAATGAAAAACTGTTTTTT

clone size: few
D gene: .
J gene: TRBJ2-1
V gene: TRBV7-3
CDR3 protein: CASSLDRGPYNEQFF
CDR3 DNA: TGTGCCAGCAGCTTAGACCGGGGGCCTTACAATGAGCAGTTCTTC

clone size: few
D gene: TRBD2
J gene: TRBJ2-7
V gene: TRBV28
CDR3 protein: CASSLWIKTSGRKTYEQYF
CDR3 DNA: TGTGCCAGCAGTTTATGGATTAAGACTAGCGGGAGAAAAACCTACGAGCAGTACTTC

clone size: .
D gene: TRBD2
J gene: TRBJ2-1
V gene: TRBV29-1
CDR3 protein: CSVRGGTYNEQFF
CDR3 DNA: TGCAGCGTTAGGGGAGGGACCTACAATGAGCAGTTCTTC

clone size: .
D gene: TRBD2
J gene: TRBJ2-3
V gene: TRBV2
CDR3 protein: CASSAASGGVVAQYF
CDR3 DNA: TGTGCCAGCAGTGCGGCTAGCGGGGGGGTAGTGGCGCAGTATTTT

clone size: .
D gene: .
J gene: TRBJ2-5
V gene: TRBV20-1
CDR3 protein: CSASPQETQYF
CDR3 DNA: TGCAGTGCTAGCCCGCAAGAGACCCAGTACTTC

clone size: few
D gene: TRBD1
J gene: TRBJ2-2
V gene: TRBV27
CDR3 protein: CASSRVSTGWKNGELFF
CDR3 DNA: TGTGCCAGCAGTCGAGTATCGACAGGGTGGAAGAACGGGGAGCTGTTTTTT

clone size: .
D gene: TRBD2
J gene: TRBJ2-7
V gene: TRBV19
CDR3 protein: CASSVAGDSYEQYF
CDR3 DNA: TGTGCCAGTAGCGTAGCGGGGGACTCCTACGAGCAGTACTTC

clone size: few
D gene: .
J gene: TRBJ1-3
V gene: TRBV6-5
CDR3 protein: CASSPTRTAGNTIYF
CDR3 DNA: TGTGCCAGCAGTCCCACCAGGACAGCTGGAAACACCATATATTTT

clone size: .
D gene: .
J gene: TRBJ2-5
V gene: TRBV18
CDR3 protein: CASSRRDNLQETQYF
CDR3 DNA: TGTGCCAGCTCACGCCGGGACAACCTTCAAGAGACCCAGTACTTC